These 19 T cell receptor beta chains were sequenced from one sample in a study of T cell repertoires in cytomegalovirus infection. No antigen has been assigned to these receptors. One entry per CDR3 protein results from TCRdb running MiXCR on the reads. The sample has nearly 700,000 distinct CDR3 sequences; roughly a third are singletons. Material: cultured PBMCs, obtained from culture after CMV antigen stimulation. The receptors were gathered from a human donor in good health (CMV status not recorded). Some clones in this sample may be carry-over from other donors' samples.

The chain has TRBV4-1 and TRBJ2-3; D ambiguous. V was cut by 0 bases and J by 0 bases, with 13 bases left in between. CDR3 size: 17 residues. In germline, CDR1 is MGHRA, CDR2 YSYEKL. CDR3: CASSQEPLFLSTDTQYF. DNA for the CDR3: TGCGCCAGCAGCCAAGAACCCCTTTTCCTTAGCACAGATACGCAGTATTTT.

V usage is TRBV10-3 and J usage is TRBJ1-4; no firm D call. With 10 bases removed from V and 0 bases from J, the gap between germline ends came to 12 bases. The germline V gene has CDR1 ENHRY and CDR2 SYGVKD. This CDR3 spans 14 amino acids. CDR3 amino acids: CATGPGATNEKLFF. The DNA for the CDR3 is TGTGCCACCGGACCTGGGGCAACTAATGAAAAACTGTTTTTT.

The sample holds a few counts of this clonotype. This chain joins TRBV19 and TRBJ1-6, with D unclear. This CDR3 spans 16 amino acids. Trimming shortened V by 3 bases and J by 0 bases, and 9 bases separated the two germline ends. Germline CDR1 is LNHDA and CDR2 is SQIVND (reference sequence). The CDR3 region has the DNA TGTGCCAGTAGTATGCGAGTTGTCTCCTATAATTCACCCCTCCACTTT. It translates to CASSMRVVSYNSPLHF. Full variable domain (remainder filled in from reference TRBV19 and TRBJ1-6): DGGITQSPKYLFRKEGQNVTLSCEQNLNHDAMYWYRQDPGQGLRLIYYSQIVNDFQKGDIAEGYSVSREKKESFPLTVTSAQKNPTAFYLCASSMRVVSYNSPLHFGNGTRLTVT.

The chain uses TRBV10-3 and TRBJ1-2; D unresolved. This CDR3 contains 14 residues. Germline values: CDR1 ENHRY, CDR2 SYGVKD. Trimming took 2 bases from V and 6 from J, leaving 13 bases between them. The CDR3 region has the DNA TGTGCCATCAGTGAGGGGATCCCCCCAAATGGCTACACCTTC. This gives the protein CAISEGIPPNGYTF.

This clonotype was recorded a few times. The chain recombines TRBV12-3 or TRBV12-4 with TRBJ2-3; weak D call: TRBD2 (6 bases). This CDR3 region has 12 residues. Trimming removed 6 bases from V and 12 bases from J, with 16 bases in between. In DNA, the CDR3 is TGTGCCAGCAGCCGGGGGACTCCGGTTCAGTATTTT. This gives the protein CASSRGTPVQYF.

The rearrangement uses TRBV19 and TRBJ1-5; TRBD1 is a possible D gene (6 bases). Looked up from germline, CDR1 is LNHDA and CDR2 is SQIVND (reference sequence). This CDR3 spans 13 amino acids. V was clipped by 4 bases and J by 5 bases, with 9 bases between them. The CDR3 coding sequence is TGTGCCAGTAGTAGTAACAGGGATCAGCCCCAGCATTTT. It encodes CASSSNRDQPQHF.

This clonotype came up a few times. The chain employs TRBV5-1 and TRBJ1-4; D uncertain. Germline V gives CDR1 SGHRS, CDR2 YFSETQ. The ends were cut back, 4 bases at V and 0 bases at J, with 7 bases in the middle. The CDR3 consists of 14 residues. CDR3 nucleotides: TGCGCCAGCAGCCTGAATCCAACTAATGAAAAACTGTTTTTT. Amino acid sequence: CASSLNPTNEKLFF.

The CDR3 loop is CASGSRTAYEQYF. Here the CDR3 DNA reads TGTGCTAGTGGTTCGAGGACAGCCTACGAGCAGTACTTC. V gene TRBV12-5 combines with J gene TRBJ2-7; weak D call: TRBD1 (6 bases). V lost 4 bases, J lost 2 bases, and 9 bases lay in between. The V gene's germline CDR1 is LGHNT and CDR2 FRNRAP. This CDR3 comprises 13 residues.

This clonotype was picked up a small number of times. V and J are TRBV7-2 and TRBJ2-1; D ambiguous. Germline CDR1 and CDR2: SGHTA and FQGNSA. CDR3 length equals 14 residues. Trimming shortened V by 3 bases and J by 5 bases, and 11 bases separated the two germline ends. CDR3 DNA sequence: TGTGCCAGCAGCTTCCCACAGTACAACAATGAGCAGTTCTTC. It codes for CASSFPQYNNEQFF.

The chain is built from TRBV7-2 and TRBJ2-3, with D unclear. Germline CDR1 SGHTA, CDR2 FQGNSA. The CDR3 is 14 residues long. V lost 2 bases, J lost 0 bases, and 6 bases lay in between. The CDR3 loop is CASSLPLSTDTQYF. The CDR3 coding sequence is TGTGCCAGCAGCTTACCTCTGAGCACAGATACGCAGTATTTT.

The V call is TRBV12-5, the J call TRBJ2-3, with a tentative D call TRBD1 (5 bases). CDR3 length: 15 residues. Germline V gene lookup returns CDR1 LGHNT and CDR2 FRNRAP. V was shortened by 1 base and J by 1 base, with 9 bases between the two germline ends. DNA for the CDR3: TGTGCTAGTGGTTTGGCCACAGGCGGCACAGATACGCAGTATTTT. The encoded protein is CASGLATGGTDTQYF.

This clonotype was found once. The chain uses TRBV15 and TRBJ2-3; 10 bases fit TRBD1. Looked up from germline, CDR1 is LNHNV and CDR2 is YYDKDF (reference sequence). The J segment lost 5 bases and the V segment lost 3 bases, leaving 8 bases of the junction unmatched. The CDR3 covers 16 residues. The CDR3 DNA reads as TGTGCCACCAGCAGGGCCGGGACAGGGGTAAGAGATACGCAGTATTTT. Translation: CATSRAGTGVRDTQYF. Full variable domain (missing parts from reference TRBV15 and TRBJ2-3): DAMVIQNPRYQVTQFGKPVTLSCSQTLNHNVMYWYQQKSSQAPKLLFHYYDKDFNNEADTPDNFQSRRPNTSFCFLDIRSPGLGDTAMYLCATSRAGTGVRDTQYFGPGTRLTVL.

This clonotype was seen only a few times. The V gene is TRBV2, the J gene TRBJ1-3, with TRBD1 as a possible D gene (5 bases). Trimming cost V 3 bases and J 2 bases, with 5 bases left between them. CDR1 SNHLY and CDR2 FYNNEI come from the germline V gene. The CDR3 has 13 residues. The DNA of the CDR3 is TGTGCCAGCAGTGACAGGGCTGGAAACACCATATATTTT. Translated: CASSDRAGNTIYF.

This clonotype was detected a few times. The V and J genes are TRBV29-1 and TRBJ2-1, with 7 positions matching TRBD2. CDR3 size: 13 residues. Germline-derived CDR1 and CDR2 are SQVTM and ANQGSEA. Trimming took 5 bases from V and 7 from J; bases not matched to a gene: 8. CDR3 sequence: CSVRYSGLNEQFF. CDR3 sequence (DNA): TGCAGCGTTCGATATAGCGGGCTAAATGAGCAGTTCTTC.

This chain uses TRBV5-1 with TRBJ2-5; either TRBD1 or TRBD2 may supply D (5 bases each). The CDR3 spans 17 residues. Germline V gene sequence: CDR1 SGHRS, CDR2 YFSETQ. Deletions cut 4 bases from V and 3 bases from J, with 22 bases between. CDR3 amino acids: CASSRGAQGPVEETQYF. The CDR3 region has the DNA TGCGCCAGCAGCCGAGGGGCCCAGGGCCCTGTTGAAGAGACCCAGTACTTC. Looking up the rest from reference TRBV5-1 and TRBJ2-5 gives the full variable domain: KAGVTQTPRYLIKTRGQQVTLSCSPISGHRSVSWYQQTPGQGLQFLFEYFSETQRNKGNFPGRFSGRQFSNSRSEMNVSTLELGDSALYLCASSRGAQGPVEETQYFGPGTRLLVL.

The chain links TRBV4-3 to TRBJ2-3; 7 bases line up with TRBD2. CDR1 and CDR2 from the germline V gene are LGHNA and YSLEER. The V and J ends lost 0 bases and 5 bases, in that order; junction bases with no gene match: 5. The CDR3 spans 15 residues. DNA of the CDR3: TGCGCCAGCAGCCAAGATCGGGTAGCGGGAGATACGCAGTATTTT. This sequence encodes CASSQDRVAGDTQYF.

V and J are TRBV14 and TRBJ1-2; 10 bases align to TRBD1. With V trimmed by 2 bases and J by 1 base, 7 bases remained unmatched. The CDR3 covers 17 residues. From germline, CDR1 is SGHDN and CDR2 FVKESK. CDR3 protein: CASSQKGTGARNYGYTF. CDR3 nucleotide sequence: TGTGCCAGCAGCCAAAAGGGGACAGGGGCCCGTAACTATGGCTACACCTTC.

This chain uses TRBV28 with TRBJ2-3, with 8 bases aligning to TRBD2. Germline values: CDR1 MDHEN, CDR2 SYDVKM. J was trimmed by 2 bases and V by 8 bases; bases with no gene match: 3. The CDR3 totals 13 residues. CDR3 sequence: CASLSGNTDTQYF. CDR3 DNA sequence: TGTGCCAGCCTTAGCGGGAACACAGATACGCAGTATTTT.

The chain employs TRBV7-8 and TRBJ2-1, with D uncertain. CDR3 length equals 13 residues. Between the trimmed V and J ends, which lost 0 bases and 8 bases, there was a span of 8 bases. Germline CDR1 SGHVS, CDR2 FQNEAQ. The CDR3 bases are TGTGCCAGCAGCTTAGCGACTGGCGATGAGCAGTTCTTC. Its translation: CASSLATGDEQFF. Full variable domain (rest looked up from reference TRBV7-8 and TRBJ2-1): GAGVSQSPRYKVAKRGQDVALRCDPISGHVSLFWYQQALGQGPEFLTYFQNEAQLDKSGLPSDRFFAERPEGSVSTLKIQRTQQEDSAVYLCASSLATGDEQFFGPGTRLTVL.